This T cell receptor (beta chain) was captured in a study of siplizumab effects on memory and regulatory T cells. The study, taken as a whole, reports: Mappable alloreactive CD4+ clones averaged around 69% Treg-derived with siplizumab versus around 27% in controls. Proliferating clones, CD4+ or CD8+, lacked an assignable naive or memory phenotype in roughly 80-96% of cases. The study found naive T cells seemingly more diverse than memory cells and seemingly major alloresponse contributors.

In regard to this clone: The antigen remains undetermined.

The CDR3 runs to 17 residues. The germline V and J ends were trimmed by 1 base and 3 bases, with 18 bases remaining between them. Germline assignment: CDR1 SGHVS and CDR2 FNYEAQ. Assaying covered 100,000 or so TCR templates per sample. Method: immunoSEQ multiplex PCR; TCRdb's copy keeps in-frame clones and lacks some. This sample has more than 75,000 clones, with 93% found just once. This receptor was identified in a human donor in good health. The chain is built from TRBV7-6 and TRBJ2-5; D might be TRBD1 (5 bases). Sequenced sample: CD8+ T cells sorted from blood. Written as DNA, the CDR3 is TGTGCCAGCAGCTTAGGGGGCGCCAGGGCGCCAAAAGAGACCCAGTACTTC. Residues: CASSLGGARAPKETQYF. The full variable domain, in which reference TRBV7-6 and TRBJ2-5 provide the parts outside the CDR3, is GAGVSQSPRYKVTKRGQDVALRCDPISGHVSLYWYRQALGQGPEFLTYFNYEAQQDKSGLPNDRFSAERPEGSISTLTIQRTEQRDSAMYRCASSLGGARAPKETQYFGPGTRLLVL.